This T cell receptor beta chain is drawn from a study of regulatory T cells in long-lasting Graves disease. The germline V gene has CDR1 DFQATT and CDR2 SNEGSKA (reference sequence). The CDR3 totals 13 residues. After removal of 5 bases from V and 1 base from J, the junction contained 0 bases not matched to a gene. HTBI primers from iRepertoire and Arm-PCR of CDR3 regions yielded the TCR beta libraries. TCRdb reanalysed the multiplex PCR reads using MiXCR and keeps one entry per CDR3 protein. In the table there are roughly 250,000 distinct CDR3 sequences, 18% of which are singletons. Time point meaning: newly diagnosed GD, antithyroid drugs for less than 3 months. PBMCs were the source of the RNA used for TCR sequencing. At least ten counts were recorded for this clonotype. The data were also submitted as part of a second study, on T cells in Graves' hyperthyroidism and ophthalmopathy. In that study: Patients counted as stable if ophthalmopathy did not develop within 18 months. Lactation, pregnancy, other autoimmune disease or uncontrolled infection led to exclusion of patients. An initial round of RT-PCR targeting the TCR CDR3 relied on the HTBI primer set.

The origin of this receptor is a woman in her twenties or thirties with Graves disease. The specimen was peripheral blood mononuclear cells (PBMCs), collected at new diagnosis, from a patient treated with antithyroid drugs. The J gene is TRBJ1-1, the V gene TRBV20-1, with 11 bases identical to TRBD1. Here the CDR3 DNA reads TGCAGTGCTGGGACAGGGGGGAACACTGAAGCTTTCTTT. As protein: CSAGTGGNTEAFF.